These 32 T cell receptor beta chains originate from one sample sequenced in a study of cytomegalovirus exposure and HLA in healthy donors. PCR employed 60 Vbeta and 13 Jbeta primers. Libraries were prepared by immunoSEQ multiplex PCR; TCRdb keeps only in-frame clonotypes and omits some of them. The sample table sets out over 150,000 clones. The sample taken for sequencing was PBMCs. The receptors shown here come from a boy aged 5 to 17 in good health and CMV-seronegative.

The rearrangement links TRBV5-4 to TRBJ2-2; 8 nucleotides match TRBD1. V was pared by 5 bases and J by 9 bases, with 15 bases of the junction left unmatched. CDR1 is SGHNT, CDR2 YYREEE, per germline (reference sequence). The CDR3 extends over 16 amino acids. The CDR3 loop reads CASSPAGTGVVRELFF. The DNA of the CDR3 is TGTGCCAGCAGTCCGGCTGGGACAGGTGTCGTTAGGGAGCTGTTTTTT.

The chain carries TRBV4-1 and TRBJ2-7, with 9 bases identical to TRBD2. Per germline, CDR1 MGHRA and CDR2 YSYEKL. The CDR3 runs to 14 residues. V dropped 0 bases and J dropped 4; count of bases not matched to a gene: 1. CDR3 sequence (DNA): TGCGCCAGCAGCCAAGAGGGACTAGCTTACGAGCAGTACTTC. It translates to CASSQEGLAYEQYF.

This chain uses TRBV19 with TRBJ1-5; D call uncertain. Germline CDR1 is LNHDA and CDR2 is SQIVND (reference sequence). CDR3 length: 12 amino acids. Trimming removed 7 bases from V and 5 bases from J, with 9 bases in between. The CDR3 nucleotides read TGTGCCAGTAATAGGCGGGATCAGCCCCAGCATTTT. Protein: CASNRRDQPQHF.

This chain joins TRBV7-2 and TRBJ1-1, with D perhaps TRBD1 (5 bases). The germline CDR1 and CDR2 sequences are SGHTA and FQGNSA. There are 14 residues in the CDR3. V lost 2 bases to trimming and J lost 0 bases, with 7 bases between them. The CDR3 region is CASSLTGLNTEAFF. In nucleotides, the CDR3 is TGTGCCAGCAGCTTAACAGGCCTGAACACTGAAGCTTTCTTT.

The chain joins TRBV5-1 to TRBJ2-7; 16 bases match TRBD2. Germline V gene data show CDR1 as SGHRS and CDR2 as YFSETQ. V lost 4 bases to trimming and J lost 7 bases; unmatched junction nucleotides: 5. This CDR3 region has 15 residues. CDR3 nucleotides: TGCGCCAGCAGCGCGGGACTAGCGGGGGGGCCAGAGCAGTACTTC. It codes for CASSAGLAGGPEQYF.

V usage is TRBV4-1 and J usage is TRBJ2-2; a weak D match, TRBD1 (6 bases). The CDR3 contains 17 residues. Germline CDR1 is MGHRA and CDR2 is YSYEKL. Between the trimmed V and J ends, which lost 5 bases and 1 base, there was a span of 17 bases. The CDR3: CASSNTGTKKNTGELFF. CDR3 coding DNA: TGCGCCAGCAGCAATACCGGGACAAAAAAGAACACCGGGGAGCTGTTTTTT.

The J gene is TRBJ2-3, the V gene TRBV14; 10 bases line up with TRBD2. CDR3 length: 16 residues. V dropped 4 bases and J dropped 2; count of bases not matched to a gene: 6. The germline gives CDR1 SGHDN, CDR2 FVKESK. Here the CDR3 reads CASSPERGGPTDTQYF. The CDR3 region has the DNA TGTGCCAGCAGCCCCGAGCGGGGGGGCCCCACAGATACGCAGTATTTT.

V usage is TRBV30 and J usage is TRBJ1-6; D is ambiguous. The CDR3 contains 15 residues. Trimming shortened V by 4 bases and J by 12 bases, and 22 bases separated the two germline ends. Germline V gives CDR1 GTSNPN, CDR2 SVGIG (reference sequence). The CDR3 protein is CAWKGENRRGKPLHF. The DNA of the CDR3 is TGTGCCTGGAAAGGAGAGAACAGACGGGGTAAACCCCTCCACTTT. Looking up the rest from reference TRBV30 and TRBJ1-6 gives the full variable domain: SQTIHQWPATLVQPVGSPLSLECTVEGTSNPNLYWYRQAAGRGLQLLFYSVGIGQISSEVPQNLSASRPQDRQFILSSKKLLLSDSGFYLCAWKGENRRGKPLHFGNGTRLTVT.

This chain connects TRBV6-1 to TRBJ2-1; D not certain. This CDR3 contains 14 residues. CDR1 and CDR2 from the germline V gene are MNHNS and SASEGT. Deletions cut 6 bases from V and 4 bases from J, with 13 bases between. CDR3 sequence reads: CASRQASLYNEQFF. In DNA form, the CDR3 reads TGTGCCAGCAGGCAGGCCTCTTTGTACAATGAGCAGTTCTTC.

The CDR3 DNA follows: TGTGCCAGCTCACCCGACGGTGGGAGGACTGAAGCTTTCTTT. Its translation: CASSPDGGRTEAFF. V gene TRBV18 combines with J gene TRBJ1-1; D remains ambiguous. The germline V gene encodes CDR1 KGHSH and CDR2 LQKENI. This CDR3 region has 14 residues. Trimming cost V 3 bases and J 5 bases, with 13 bases left between them.

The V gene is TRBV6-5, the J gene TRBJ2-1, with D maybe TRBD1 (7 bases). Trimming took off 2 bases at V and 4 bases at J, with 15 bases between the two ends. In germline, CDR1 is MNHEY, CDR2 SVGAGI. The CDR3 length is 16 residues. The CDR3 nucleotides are TGTGCCAGCAGTTACGCGGGACAGTGGAGTTACAATGAGCAGTTCTTC. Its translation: CASSYAGQWSYNEQFF.

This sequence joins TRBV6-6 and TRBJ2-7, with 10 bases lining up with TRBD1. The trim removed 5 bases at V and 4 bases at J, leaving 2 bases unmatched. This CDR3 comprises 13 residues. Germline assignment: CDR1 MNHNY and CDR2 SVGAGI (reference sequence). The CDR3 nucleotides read TGTGCCAGCAGTACGGACAGGGGGTACGAGCAGTACTTC. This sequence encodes CASSTDRGYEQYF.

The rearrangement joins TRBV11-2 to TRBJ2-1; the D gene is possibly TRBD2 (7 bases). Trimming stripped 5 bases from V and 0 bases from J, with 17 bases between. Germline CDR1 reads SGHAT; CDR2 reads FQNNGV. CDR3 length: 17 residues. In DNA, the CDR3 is TGTGCCAGCAGCGGTGGAGGGGGGGGGAGCTCCTACAATGAGCAGTTCTTC. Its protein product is CASSGGGGGSSYNEQFF.

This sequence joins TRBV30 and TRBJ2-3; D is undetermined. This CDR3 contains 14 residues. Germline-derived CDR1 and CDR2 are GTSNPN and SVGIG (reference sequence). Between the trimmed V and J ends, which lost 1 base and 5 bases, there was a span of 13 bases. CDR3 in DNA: TGTGCCTGGAGTGCGAATAGCCTGGAAGATACGCAGTATTTT. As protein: CAWSANSLEDTQYF.

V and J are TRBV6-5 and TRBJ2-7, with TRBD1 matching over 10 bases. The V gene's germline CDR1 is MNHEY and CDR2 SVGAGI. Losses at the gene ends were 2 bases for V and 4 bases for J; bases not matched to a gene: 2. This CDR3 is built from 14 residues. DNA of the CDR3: TGTGCCAGCAGTTACGACAGGGGGCCGTACGAGCAGTACTTC. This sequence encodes CASSYDRGPYEQYF.

CDR3 DNA sequence: TGCGCTAAGCAATGGGGAACAGGTGGTTACTCTGGAAACACCATATATTTT. Translating it yields CAKQWGTGGYSGNTIYF. V gene TRBV10-1 combines with J gene TRBJ1-3; D perhaps matches TRBD1 (5 bases). The germline V gene encodes CDR1 WNHNN and CDR2 SYGVQD (reference sequence). This CDR3 comprises 17 residues.

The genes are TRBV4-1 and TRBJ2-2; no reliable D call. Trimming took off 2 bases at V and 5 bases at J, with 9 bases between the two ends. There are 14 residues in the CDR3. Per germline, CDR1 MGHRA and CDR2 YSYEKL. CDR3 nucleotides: TGCGCCAGCAGCCAACCCGGTCGAACCGGGGAGCTGTTTTTT. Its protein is CASSQPGRTGELFF.

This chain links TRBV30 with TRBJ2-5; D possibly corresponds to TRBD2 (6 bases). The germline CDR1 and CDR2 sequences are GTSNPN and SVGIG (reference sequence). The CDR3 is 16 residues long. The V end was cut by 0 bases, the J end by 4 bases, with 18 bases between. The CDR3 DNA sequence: TGTGCCTGGAGTGTGGGTGGACGGGGGTTGGGAGAGACCCAGTACTTC. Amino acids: CAWSVGGRGLGETQYF.

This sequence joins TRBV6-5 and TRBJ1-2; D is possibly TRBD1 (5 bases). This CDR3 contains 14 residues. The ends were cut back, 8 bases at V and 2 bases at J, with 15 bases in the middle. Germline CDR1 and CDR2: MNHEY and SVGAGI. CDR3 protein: CASGRGGRNYGYTF. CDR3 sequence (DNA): TGTGCCAGCGGGAGGGGTGGGAGGAACTATGGCTACACCTTC.

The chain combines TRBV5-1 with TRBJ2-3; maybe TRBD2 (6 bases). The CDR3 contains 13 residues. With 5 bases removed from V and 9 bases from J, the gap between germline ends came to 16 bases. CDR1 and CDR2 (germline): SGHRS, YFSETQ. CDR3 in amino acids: CASRRGNVETQYF. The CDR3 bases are TGCGCCAGCAGACGGGGGAATGTCGAAACGCAGTATTTT.

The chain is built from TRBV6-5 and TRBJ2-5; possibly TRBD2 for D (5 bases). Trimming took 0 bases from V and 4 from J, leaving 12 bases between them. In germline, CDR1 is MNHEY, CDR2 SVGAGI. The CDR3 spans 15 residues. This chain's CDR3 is CASSYSRVRGETQYF. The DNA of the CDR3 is TGTGCCAGCAGTTACTCGAGAGTACGGGGAGAGACCCAGTACTTC.

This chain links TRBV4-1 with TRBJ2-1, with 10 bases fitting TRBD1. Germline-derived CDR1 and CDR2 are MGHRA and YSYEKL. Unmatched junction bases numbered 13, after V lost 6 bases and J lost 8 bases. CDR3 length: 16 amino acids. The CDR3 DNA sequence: TGCGCCAGCAGAAGGGTTTTGGGACAGGGGAAACATGAGCAGTTCTTC. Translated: CASRRVLGQGKHEQFF.

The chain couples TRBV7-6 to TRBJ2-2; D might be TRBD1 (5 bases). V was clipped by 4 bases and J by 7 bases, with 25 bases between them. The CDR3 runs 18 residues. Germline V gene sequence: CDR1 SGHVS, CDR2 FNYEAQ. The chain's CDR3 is CASSSPKTVFNSIGELFF. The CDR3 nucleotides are TGTGCCAGCAGCTCACCGAAGACAGTCTTTAATTCCATCGGGGAGCTGTTTTTT.

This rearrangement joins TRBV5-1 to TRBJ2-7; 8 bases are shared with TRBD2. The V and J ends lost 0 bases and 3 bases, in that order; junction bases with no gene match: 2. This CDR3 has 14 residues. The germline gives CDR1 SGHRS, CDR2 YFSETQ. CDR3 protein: CASSLGAGDYEQYF. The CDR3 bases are TGCGCCAGCAGCTTGGGAGCGGGGGACTACGAGCAGTACTTC.

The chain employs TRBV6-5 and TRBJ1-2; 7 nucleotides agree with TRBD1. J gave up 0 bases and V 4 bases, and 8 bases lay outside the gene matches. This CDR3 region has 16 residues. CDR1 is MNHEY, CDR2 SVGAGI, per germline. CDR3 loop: CASSSGGTATNYGYTF. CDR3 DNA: TGTGCCAGCAGTTCTGGCGGGACAGCTACTAACTATGGCTACACCTTC.

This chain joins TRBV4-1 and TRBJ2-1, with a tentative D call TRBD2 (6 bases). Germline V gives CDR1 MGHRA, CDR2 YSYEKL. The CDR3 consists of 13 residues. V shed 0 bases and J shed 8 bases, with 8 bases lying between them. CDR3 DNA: TGCGCCAGCAGCCAAGAGCCGGGGGATGAGCAGTTCTTC. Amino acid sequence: CASSQEPGDEQFF.

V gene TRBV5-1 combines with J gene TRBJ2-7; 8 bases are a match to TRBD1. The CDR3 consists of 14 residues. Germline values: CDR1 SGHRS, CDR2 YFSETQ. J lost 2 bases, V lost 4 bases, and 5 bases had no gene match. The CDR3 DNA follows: TGCGCCAGCAGCACTTGGACAGGGCCCTACGAGCAGTACTTC. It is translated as CASSTWTGPYEQYF.

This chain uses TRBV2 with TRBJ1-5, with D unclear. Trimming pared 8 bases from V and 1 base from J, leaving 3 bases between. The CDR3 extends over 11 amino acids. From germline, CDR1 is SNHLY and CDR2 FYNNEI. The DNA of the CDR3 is TGTGCCAGCGGCAGCAATCAGCCCCAGCATTTT. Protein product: CASGSNQPQHF.

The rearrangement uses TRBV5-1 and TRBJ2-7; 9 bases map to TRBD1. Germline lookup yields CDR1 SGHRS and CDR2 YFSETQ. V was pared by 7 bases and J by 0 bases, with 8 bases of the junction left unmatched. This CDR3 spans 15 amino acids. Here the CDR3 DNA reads TGCGCCAGCTCATATACGGGACAGGGCTCCTACGAGCAGTACTTC. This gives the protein CASSYTGQGSYEQYF.

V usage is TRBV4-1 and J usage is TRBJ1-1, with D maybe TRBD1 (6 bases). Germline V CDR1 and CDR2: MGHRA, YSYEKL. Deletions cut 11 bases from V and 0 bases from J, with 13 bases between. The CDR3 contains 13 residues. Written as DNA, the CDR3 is TGCGCCTCCGGACAGCCAATGAACACTGAAGCTTTCTTT. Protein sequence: CASGQPMNTEAFF.

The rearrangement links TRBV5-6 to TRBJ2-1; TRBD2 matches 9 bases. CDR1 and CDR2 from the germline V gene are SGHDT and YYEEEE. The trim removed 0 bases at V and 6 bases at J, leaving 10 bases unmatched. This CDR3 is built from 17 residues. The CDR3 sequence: CASSLEGAGGPINEQFF. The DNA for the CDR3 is TGTGCCAGCAGCTTGGAGGGGGCGGGGGGGCCGATCAATGAGCAGTTCTTC. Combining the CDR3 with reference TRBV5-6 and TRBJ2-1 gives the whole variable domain DAGVTQSPTHLIKTRGQQVTLRCSPKSGHDTVSWYQQALGQGPQFIFQYYEEEERQRGNFPDRFSGHQFPNYSSELNVNALLLGDSALYLCASSLEGAGGPINEQFFGPGTRLTVL.

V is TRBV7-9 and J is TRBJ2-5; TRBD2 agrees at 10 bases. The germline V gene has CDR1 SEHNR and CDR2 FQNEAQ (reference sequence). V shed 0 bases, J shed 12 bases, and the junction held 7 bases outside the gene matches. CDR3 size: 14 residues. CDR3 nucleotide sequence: TGTGCCAGCAGCTTAGCTCTAGCGGGGGCCGAGGAGTACTTC. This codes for CASSLALAGAEEYF. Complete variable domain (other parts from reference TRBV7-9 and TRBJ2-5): DTGVSQNPRHKITKRGQNVTFRCDPISEHNRLYWYRQTLGQGPEFLTYFQNEAQLEKSRLLSDRFSAERPKGSFSTLEIQRTEQGDSAMYLCASSLALAGAEEYFGPGTRLLVL.